The 3 T cell receptor beta chains below were found in one sample sequenced in a study of blood T cell repertoires in COVID-19. Some clones are missing from TCRdb's copy, which holds only in-frame ones; the method was immunoSEQ multiplex PCR. The sample carries approximately 40,000 clones, around nine tenths recorded once. What was sequenced was peripheral blood. The receptors here all came from a man aged 40-50 years with COVID-19, enrolled during active disease.

The chain joins TRBV20-1 to TRBJ2-3, with D hard to call. The V and J ends lost 5 bases and 5 bases respectively, with 8 bases between them. There are 11 residues in the CDR3. The germline gives CDR1 DFQATT, CDR2 SNEGSKA (reference sequence). This CDR3 is CSAAPKDTQYF. As DNA, the CDR3 is TGCAGTGCTGCGCCTAAAGATACGCAGTATTTT.

The genes are TRBV6-5 and TRBJ1-1; no clear D. Per the germline V gene, CDR1 is MNHEY and CDR2 is SVGAGI. CDR3 length: 14 residues. Trimming left V 7 bases short and J 4 bases short, with 16 bases between. The CDR3 reads CASNVGPSGTEAFF. The CDR3 nucleotides are TGTGCCAGCAACGTCGGCCCTTCGGGCACTGAAGCTTTCTTT.

The V gene is TRBV4-1, the J gene TRBJ2-5; TRBD2 might be the D (5 bases). Germline V gene sequence: CDR1 MGHRA, CDR2 YSYEKL. V gave up 5 bases and J gave up 2 bases, with 9 bases separating them. CDR3 length: 13 residues. In DNA form, the CDR3 reads TGCGCCAGCAGCACGGGGTTACAAGAGACCCAGTACTTC. It yields the protein CASSTGLQETQYF.